This paragraph covers one T cell receptor beta chain sequence. The data derive from a study of T cell changes during pregnancy in multiple sclerosis. Clones were sequenced by immunoSEQ multiplex PCR, and TCRdb holds only the in-frame ones, with some missing. The repertoire holds about 120,000 clones, under 95% seen once, with 6% to 7% in the top ten. In germline, CDR1 is SGHDT, CDR2 YYEEEE. There are 13 residues in the CDR3. V was cut by 0 bases and J by 7 bases, with 10 bases left in between. The V gene is TRBV5-6, the J gene TRBJ1-2; tentatively, D is TRBD1 (5 bases). The sample was peripheral blood, taken before pregnancy. This TCR derives from a female donor with multiple sclerosis, enrolled in a pregnancy study. The CDR3 loop is CASSLGQGLGYTF. Written as DNA, the CDR3 is TGTGCCAGCAGCTTGGGCCAGGGACTTGGCTACACCTTC.